This TCR beta chain is from a study of blood T cells in healthy people across ages. A minimum of 6 micrograms of total RNA was extracted per sample. A few counts support this clonotype. The target antigen is unknown. Study-level findings and limits: Naive CD4+ cell counts and diversity both ran higher in long-lived than in aged donors.

The authors ran a second PCR of about 7 to 11 cycles using a sample-barcoded 5' primer and a J-beta primer mix. The authors tagged each cDNA molecule using a template-switch adaptor with 12 random nucleotides. One entry per CDR3 protein results from TCRdb running MiXCR on the 5' RACE reads. The sample has roughly 1.9 million distinct CDR3 sequences, about two fifths seen once. Sequencing was done on a sample of blood. The clonotype was recovered from a human donor in good health.

CDR3 sequence reads: CASSPYGDSYEQYF. For the CDR3, the DNA is TGCGCCAGCAGCCCCTACGGGGACTCCTACGAGCAGTACTTC. V and J are TRBV10-2 and TRBJ2-7; D is perhaps TRBD2 (5 bases). Trimming took off 6 bases at V and 0 bases at J, with 12 bases between the two ends. This CDR3 has 14 residues. Germline CDR1 WSHSY, CDR2 SAAADI.